The clone carrying this T cell receptor (beta chain) was counted many times. Sequencing ends 3 residues short of the CDR3 end; the germline J gene provides the rest. The sample comes from a study of T cell clonality in common variable immunodeficiency. CDR3 length equals 14 residues. The germline gives CDR1 SEHNR, CDR2 FQNEAQ (reference sequence). Between the trimmed V and J ends, which lost 5 bases and 3 bases, there was a span of 10 bases. Only in-frame clones appear in the TCRdb table, and some are missing; sequencing was by immunoSEQ multiplex PCR. There are 35,000 to 50,000 clones in the sample, none observed a single time.

The source material was peripheral blood mononuclear cells. This chain uses TRBV7-9 with TRBJ2-2; tentatively, D is TRBD2 (6 bases). The TCR originated in a person aged 18 to 70 in good health. The CDR3 region is CASSPGGYTGELFF. The DNA read from the CDR3 is TGTGCCAGCAGCCCCGGGGGTTACACCGGGGAG.